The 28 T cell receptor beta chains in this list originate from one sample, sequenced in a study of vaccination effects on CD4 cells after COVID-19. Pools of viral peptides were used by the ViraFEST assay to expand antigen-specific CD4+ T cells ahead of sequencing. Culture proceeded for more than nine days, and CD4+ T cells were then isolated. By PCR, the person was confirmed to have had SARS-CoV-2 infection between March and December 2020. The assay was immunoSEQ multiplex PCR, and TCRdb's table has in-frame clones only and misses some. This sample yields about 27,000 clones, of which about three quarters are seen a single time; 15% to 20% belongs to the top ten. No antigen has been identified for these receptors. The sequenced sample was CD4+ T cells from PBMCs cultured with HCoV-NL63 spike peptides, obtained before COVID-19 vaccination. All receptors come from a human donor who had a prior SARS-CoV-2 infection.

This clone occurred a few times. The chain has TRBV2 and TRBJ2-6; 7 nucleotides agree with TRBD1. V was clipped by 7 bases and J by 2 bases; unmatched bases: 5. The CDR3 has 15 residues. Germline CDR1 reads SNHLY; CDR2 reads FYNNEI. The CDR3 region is CASTQTGAGANVLTF. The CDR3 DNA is TGTGCCAGCACCCAAACAGGGGCTGGGGCCAACGTCCTGACTTTC.

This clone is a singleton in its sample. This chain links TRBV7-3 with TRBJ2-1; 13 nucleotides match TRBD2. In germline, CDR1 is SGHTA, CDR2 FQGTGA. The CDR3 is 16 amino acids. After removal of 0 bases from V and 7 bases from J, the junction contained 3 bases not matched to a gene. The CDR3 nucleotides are TGTGCCAGCAGCTTAACAAGGACTAGCGGGGGAAATGAGCAGTTCTTC. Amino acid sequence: CASSLTRTSGGNEQFF.

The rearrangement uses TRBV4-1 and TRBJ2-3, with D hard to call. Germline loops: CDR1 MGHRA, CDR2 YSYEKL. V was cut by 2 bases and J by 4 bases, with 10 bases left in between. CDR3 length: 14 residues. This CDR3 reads CASSQKLIADTQYF. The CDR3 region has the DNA TGCGCCAGCAGCCAAAAGTTGATCGCAGATACGCAGTATTTT.

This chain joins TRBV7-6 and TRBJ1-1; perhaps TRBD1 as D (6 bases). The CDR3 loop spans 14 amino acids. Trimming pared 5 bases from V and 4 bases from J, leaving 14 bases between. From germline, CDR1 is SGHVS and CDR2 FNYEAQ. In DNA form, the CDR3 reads TGTGCCAGCAGCCTGCAGGGGATGGGCACTGAAGCTTTCTTT. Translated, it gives CASSLQGMGTEAFF. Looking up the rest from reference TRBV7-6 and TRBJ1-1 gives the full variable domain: GAGVSQSPRYKVTKRGQDVALRCDPISGHVSLYWYRQALGQGPEFLTYFNYEAQQDKSGLPNDRFSAERPEGSISTLTIQRTEQRDSAMYRCASSLQGMGTEAFFGQGTRLTVV.

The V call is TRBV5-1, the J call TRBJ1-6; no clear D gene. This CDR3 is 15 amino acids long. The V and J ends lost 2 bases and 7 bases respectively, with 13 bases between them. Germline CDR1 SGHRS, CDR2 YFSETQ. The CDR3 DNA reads TGCGCCAGCAGCTTACTCACGGTATGGAATTCACCCCTCCACTTT. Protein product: CASSLLTVWNSPLHF.

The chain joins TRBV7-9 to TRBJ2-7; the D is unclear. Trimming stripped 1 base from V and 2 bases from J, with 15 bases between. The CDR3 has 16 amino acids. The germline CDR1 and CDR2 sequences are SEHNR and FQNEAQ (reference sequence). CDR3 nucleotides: TGTGCCAGCAGCTTAGATGGGCTTCAATCCACCTACGAGCAGTACTTC. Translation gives CASSLDGLQSTYEQYF.

The CDR3, as DNA: TGCAGCGCCCTGGGACAGTCAGCCTACAATGAGCAGTTCTTC. Protein product: CSALGQSAYNEQFF. The rearrangement joins TRBV29-1 to TRBJ2-1; 7 nucleotides agree with TRBD1. This CDR3 contains 14 residues. Trimming removed 7 bases from V and 2 bases from J; junction bases left unmatched: 8. Germline loops: CDR1 SQVTM, CDR2 ANQGSEA.

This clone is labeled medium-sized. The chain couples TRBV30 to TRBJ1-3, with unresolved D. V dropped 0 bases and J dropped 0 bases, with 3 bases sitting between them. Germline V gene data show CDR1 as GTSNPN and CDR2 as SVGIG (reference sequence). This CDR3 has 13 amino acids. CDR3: CAWSVTSGNTIYF. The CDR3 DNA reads TGTGCCTGGAGTGTCACCTCTGGAAACACCATATATTTT.

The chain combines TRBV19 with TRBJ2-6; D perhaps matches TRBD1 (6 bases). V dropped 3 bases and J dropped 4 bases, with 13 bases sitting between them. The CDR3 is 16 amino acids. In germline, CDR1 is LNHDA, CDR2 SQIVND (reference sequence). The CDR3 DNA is TGTGCCAGTAGTATCACAGGGACGCAAGGGGCCAACGTCCTGACTTTC. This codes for CASSITGTQGANVLTF.

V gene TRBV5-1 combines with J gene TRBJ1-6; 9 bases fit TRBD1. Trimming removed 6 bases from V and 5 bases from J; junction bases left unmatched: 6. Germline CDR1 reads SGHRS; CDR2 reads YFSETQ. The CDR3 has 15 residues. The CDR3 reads CASTETGGHNSPLHF. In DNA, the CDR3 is TGCGCCAGCACCGAAACAGGGGGCCATAATTCACCCCTCCACTTT.

CDR3 coding DNA: TGTGCCAGCAGCCAAGGGCACCGCGACGACCAGTACTTC. Translating gives CASSQGHRDDQYF. The V call is TRBV3-1 (or the pseudogene TRBV3-2), the J call TRBJ2-5, with D unresolved. V lost 1 base and J lost 10, with 13 bases in between. There are 13 residues in the CDR3. CDR1 and CDR2 (germline): LGHDT, YNNKEL (reference sequence).

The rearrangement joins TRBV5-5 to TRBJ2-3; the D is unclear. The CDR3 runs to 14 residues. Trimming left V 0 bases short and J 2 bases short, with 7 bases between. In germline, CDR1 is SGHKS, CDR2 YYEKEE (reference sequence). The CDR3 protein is CASSLVQPTDTQYF. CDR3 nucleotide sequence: TGTGCCAGCAGCTTGGTACAGCCCACAGATACGCAGTATTTT.

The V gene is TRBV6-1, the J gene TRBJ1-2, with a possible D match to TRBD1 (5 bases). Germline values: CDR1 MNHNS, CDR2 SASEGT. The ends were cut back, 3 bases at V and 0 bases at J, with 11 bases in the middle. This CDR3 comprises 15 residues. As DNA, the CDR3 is TGTGCCAGCAGTGAGGGACCGCTTGCTAACTATGGCTACACCTTC. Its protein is CASSEGPLANYGYTF.

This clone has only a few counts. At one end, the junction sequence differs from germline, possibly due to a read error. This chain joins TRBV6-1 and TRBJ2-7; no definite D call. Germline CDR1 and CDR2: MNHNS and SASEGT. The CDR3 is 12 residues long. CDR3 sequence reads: CASSELTSTTHF. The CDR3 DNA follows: TGTGCCAGCAGTGAATTAACGTCTACCACCCACTTC.

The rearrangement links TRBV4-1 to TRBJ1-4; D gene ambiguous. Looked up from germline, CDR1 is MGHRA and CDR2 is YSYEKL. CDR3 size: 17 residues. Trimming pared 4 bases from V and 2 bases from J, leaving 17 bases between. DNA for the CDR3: TGCGCCAGCAGCCTCTACGGACCCCCTCGGACTAATGAAAAACTGTTTTTT. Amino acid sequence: CASSLYGPPRTNEKLFF.

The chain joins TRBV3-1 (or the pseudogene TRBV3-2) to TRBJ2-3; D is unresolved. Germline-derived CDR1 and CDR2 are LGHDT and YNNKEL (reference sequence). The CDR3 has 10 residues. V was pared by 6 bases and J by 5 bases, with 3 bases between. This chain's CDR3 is CASRGDTQYF. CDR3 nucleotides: TGTGCCAGCAGAGGAGATACGCAGTATTTT.

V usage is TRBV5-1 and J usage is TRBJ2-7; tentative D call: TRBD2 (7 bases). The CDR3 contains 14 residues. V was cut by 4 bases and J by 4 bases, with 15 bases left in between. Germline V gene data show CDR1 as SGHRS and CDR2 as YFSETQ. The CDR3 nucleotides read TGCGCCAGCAGCGGCCAAGGGGGGGAATACGAGCAGTACTTC. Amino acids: CASSGQGGEYEQYF.

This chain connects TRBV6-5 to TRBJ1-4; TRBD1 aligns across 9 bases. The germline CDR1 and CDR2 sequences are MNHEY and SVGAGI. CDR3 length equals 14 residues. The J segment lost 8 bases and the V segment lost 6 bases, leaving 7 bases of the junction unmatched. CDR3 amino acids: CASRVGQGQEKLFF. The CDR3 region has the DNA TGTGCCAGCAGGGTGGGACAGGGCCAAGAAAAACTGTTTTTT.

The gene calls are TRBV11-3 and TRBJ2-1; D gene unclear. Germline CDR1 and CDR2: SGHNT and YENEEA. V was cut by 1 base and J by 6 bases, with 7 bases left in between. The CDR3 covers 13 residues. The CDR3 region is CASSLGALNEQFF. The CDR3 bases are TGTGCCAGCAGCTTAGGGGCCCTCAATGAGCAGTTCTTC.

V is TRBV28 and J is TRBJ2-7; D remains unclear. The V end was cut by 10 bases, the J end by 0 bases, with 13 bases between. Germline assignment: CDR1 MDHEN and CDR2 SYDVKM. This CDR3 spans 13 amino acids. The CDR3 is CATNTRSSYEQYF. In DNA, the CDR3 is TGTGCCACCAATACCAGGAGCTCCTACGAGCAGTACTTC.

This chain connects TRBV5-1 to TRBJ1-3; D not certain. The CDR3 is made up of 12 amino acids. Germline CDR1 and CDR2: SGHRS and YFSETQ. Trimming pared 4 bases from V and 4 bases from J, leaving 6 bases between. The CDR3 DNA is TGCGCCAGCAGCCCCGAGGGAAACACCATATATTTT. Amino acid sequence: CASSPEGNTIYF.

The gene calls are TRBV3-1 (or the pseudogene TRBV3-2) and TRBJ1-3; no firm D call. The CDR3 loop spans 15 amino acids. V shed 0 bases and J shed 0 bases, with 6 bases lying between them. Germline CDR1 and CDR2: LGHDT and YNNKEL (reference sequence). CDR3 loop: CASSQDTVSGNTIYF. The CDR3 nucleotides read TGTGCCAGCAGCCAAGATACGGTCTCTGGAAACACCATATATTTT.

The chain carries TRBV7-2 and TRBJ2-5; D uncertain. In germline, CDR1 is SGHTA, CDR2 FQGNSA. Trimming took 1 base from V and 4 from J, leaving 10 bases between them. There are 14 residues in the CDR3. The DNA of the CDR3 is TGTGCCAGCAGCTTAGTCGCGGCATCAGAGACCCAGTACTTC. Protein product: CASSLVAASETQYF.

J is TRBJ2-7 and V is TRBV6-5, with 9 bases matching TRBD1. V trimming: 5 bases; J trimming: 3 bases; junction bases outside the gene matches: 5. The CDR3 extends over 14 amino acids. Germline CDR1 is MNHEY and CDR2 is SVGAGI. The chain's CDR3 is CASSIQGAVYEQYF. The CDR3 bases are TGTGCCAGCAGTATACAGGGGGCCGTCTACGAGCAGTACTTC.

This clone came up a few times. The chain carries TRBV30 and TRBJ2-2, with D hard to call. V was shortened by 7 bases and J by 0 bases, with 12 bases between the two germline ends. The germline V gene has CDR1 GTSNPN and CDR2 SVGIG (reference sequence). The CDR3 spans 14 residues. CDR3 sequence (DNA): TGTGCCTCCCAGACACAGTCGAACACCGGGGAGCTGTTTTTT. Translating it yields CASQTQSNTGELFF.

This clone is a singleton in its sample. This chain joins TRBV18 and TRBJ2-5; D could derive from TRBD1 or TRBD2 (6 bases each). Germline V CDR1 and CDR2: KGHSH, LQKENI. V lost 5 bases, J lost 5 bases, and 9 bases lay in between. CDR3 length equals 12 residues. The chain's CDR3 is CASSGGLETQYF. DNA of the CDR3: TGTGCCAGCTCAGGGGGGCTGGAGACCCAGTACTTC.

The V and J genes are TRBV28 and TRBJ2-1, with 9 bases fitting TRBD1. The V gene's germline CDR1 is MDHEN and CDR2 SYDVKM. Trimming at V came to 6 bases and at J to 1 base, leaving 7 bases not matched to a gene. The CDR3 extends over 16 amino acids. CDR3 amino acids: CASRGQGAESYNEQFF. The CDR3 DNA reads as TGTGCCAGCAGGGGACAGGGAGCTGAATCCTACAATGAGCAGTTCTTC.

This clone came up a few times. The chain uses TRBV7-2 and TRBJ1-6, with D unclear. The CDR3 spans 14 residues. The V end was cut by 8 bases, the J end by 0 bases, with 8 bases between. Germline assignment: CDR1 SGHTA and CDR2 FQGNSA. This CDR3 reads CASAPSSYNSPLHF. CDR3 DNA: TGTGCCAGCGCCCCGAGCTCCTATAATTCACCCCTCCACTTT.